These T cell receptor beta chains were read from a single sample in a study of blood T cell repertoires in COVID-19. Produced via immunoSEQ multiplex PCR; TCRdb's table is partial and in-frame only. This table holds under 95,000 clones, 70% to 85% found once. The sequencing input was peripheral blood. These receptor sequences come from a woman aged 80 or over with COVID-19, enrolled during active disease. The CDR3 runs from the conserved cysteine through the conserved F or W. D genes are given only for firm matches. A clone size is listed for some rows: how often the clone was seen (once, few, many), or a class if it is expanded.

CDR3: CASSSGSSTDTQYF
DNA: TGTGCCAGCAGCAGCGGGAGTAGCACAGATACGCAGTATTTT
J: TRBJ2-3
size: -
V: TRBV6-5
D: TRBD2

CDR3: CASRAGQGNYGYTF
DNA: TGCGCCAGCAGAGCGGGACAGGGTAACTATGGCTACACCTTC
J: TRBJ1-2
size: -
V: TRBV10-2
D: TRBD1

CDR3: CASSSAGTNYGYTF
DNA: TGTGCCAGCAGCTCGGCCGGGACAAACTATGGCTACACCTTC
J: TRBJ1-2
size: -
V: TRBV7-3
D: -

CDR3: CASSLMSLGGNQPQHF
DNA: TGTGCCAGCAGCTTAATGTCGTTAGGCGGGAATCAGCCCCAGCATTTT
J: TRBJ1-5
size: -
V: TRBV7-8
D: -

CDR3: CASSFSAGVGSYEQYF
DNA: TGTGCCAGCAGCTTTTCAGCGGGAGTTGGATCCTACGAGCAGTACTTC
J: TRBJ2-7
size: -
V: TRBV11-2
D: TRBD2

CDR3: CASSSSGNQPQHF
DNA: TGTGCCAGCAGTTCCTCCGGCAATCAGCCCCAGCATTTT
J: TRBJ1-5
size: -
V: TRBV28
D: -

CDR3: CASSLGYGSSYEQYF
DNA: TGTGCCAGCAGCTTAGGTTACGGTAGCTCCTACGAGCAGTACTTC
J: TRBJ2-7
size: -
V: TRBV11-3
D: -

CDR3: CASSRSQGTGNTIYF
DNA: TGTGCCAGTAGTAGGTCGCAGGGAACTGGAAACACCATATATTTT
J: TRBJ1-3
size: -
V: TRBV19
D: -

CDR3: CASRPWTGVGSGKDYEQYF
DNA: TGTGCCAGCAGACCCTGGACAGGGGTCGGGAGCGGGAAGGACTACGAGCAGTACTTC
J: TRBJ2-7
size: -
V: TRBV27
D: TRBD1

CDR3: CASGNLGQGSYEQYF
DNA: TGTGCCAGCGGGAACCTTGGACAGGGCAGCTACGAGCAGTACTTC
J: TRBJ2-7
size: -
V: TRBV6-6
D: TRBD1

CDR3: CASSPRTTFTDTQYF
DNA: TGTGCCAGCAGCCCCCGGACTACTTTCACAGATACGCAGTATTTT
J: TRBJ2-3
size: -
V: TRBV9
D: -

CDR3: CASSVGATSNTGELFF
DNA: TGTGCCAGCAGCGTAGGGGCCACTTCGAACACCGGGGAGCTGTTTTTT
J: TRBJ2-2
size: few
V: TRBV9
D: -

CDR3: CASRNQGASRYF
DNA: TGTGCCAGCAGAAACCAGGGGGCCTCTCGGTATTTT
J: TRBJ2-3
size: -
V: TRBV2
D: TRBD1

CDR3: CASRAGGPNQPQHF
DNA: TGTGCCAGCAGGGCCGGGGGGCCGAATCAGCCCCAGCATTTT
J: TRBJ1-5
size: -
V: TRBV2
D: -

CDR3: CAIGRTTGRNSPLHF
DNA: TGTGCCATAGGTAGGACGACAGGGCGGAATTCACCCCTCCACTTT
J: TRBJ1-6
size: -
V: TRBV10-3
D: TRBD1

CDR3: CASNSGNSPLHF
DNA: TGTGCCAGCAACAGCGGCAATTCACCCCTCCACTTT
J: TRBJ1-6
size: -
V: TRBV28
D: -

CDR3: CASSSLAGGPLGQFF
DNA: TGTGCCAGCAGTTCTCTAGCGGGGGGGCCATTGGGGCAGTTCTTC
J: TRBJ2-1
size: -
V: TRBV2
D: TRBD2

CDR3: CASSLAVGGSTDTQYF
DNA: TGCGCCAGCAGCTTGGCCGTCGGGGGGAGCACAGATACGCAGTATTTT
J: TRBJ2-3
size: -
V: TRBV5-1
D: TRBD2

CDR3: CASSGEGGYGYTF
DNA: TGTGCCAGCAGCGGGGAGGGAGGGTATGGCTACACCTTC
J: TRBJ1-2
size: -
V: TRBV3-1/TRBV3-2
D: -

CDR3: CASSEIGQGPFYEQYF
DNA: TGCGCCAGCAGTGAGATAGGACAGGGGCCCTTTTACGAGCAGTACTTC
J: TRBJ2-7
size: -
V: TRBV10-1
D: TRBD1

CDR3: CASREGGGAYGYTF
DNA: TGTGCCAGCAGGGAGGGCGGAGGGGCCTATGGCTACACCTTC
J: TRBJ1-2
size: -
V: TRBV2
D: -

CDR3: CASSVDRGPYEQYF
DNA: TGTGCCAGCAGCGTAGACAGGGGGCCCTACGAGCAGTACTTC
J: TRBJ2-7
size: -
V: TRBV9
D: TRBD1

CDR3: CASSWLAGGGADTQYF
DNA: TGTGCCAGTAGTTGGCTAGCGGGAGGGGGCGCAGATACGCAGTATTTT
J: TRBJ2-3
size: -
V: TRBV19
D: TRBD2

CDR3: CASSLGGGRISGNTIYF
DNA: TGTGCCAGCAGCTTAGGCGGCGGTCGGATCTCTGGAAACACCATATATTTT
J: TRBJ1-3
size: -
V: TRBV7-8
D: -

CDR3: CASSRPRAGNQPQHF
DNA: TGTGCCAGCAGTCGGCCCCGGGCGGGGAATCAGCCCCAGCATTTT
J: TRBJ1-5
size: -
V: TRBV6-1
D: -

CDR3: CASSTLLADSYNEQFF
DNA: TGTGCCAGCAGTACACTACTAGCGGACTCCTACAATGAGCAGTTCTTC
J: TRBJ2-1
size: -
V: TRBV28
D: TRBD2

CDR3: CAWSAGRGPEAFF
DNA: TGTGCCTGGAGTGCGGGCAGGGGGCCTGAAGCTTTCTTT
J: TRBJ1-1
size: -
V: TRBV30
D: TRBD1

CDR3: CASSPAGVFADTQYF
DNA: TGTGCCAGTAGCCCAGCGGGAGTCTTTGCAGATACGCAGTATTTT
J: TRBJ2-3
size: -
V: TRBV19
D: TRBD2

CDR3: CASSLGQGAYNSPLHF
DNA: TGCGCCAGCAGCCTTGGACAGGGTGCCTATAATTCACCCCTCCACTTT
J: TRBJ1-6
size: -
V: TRBV5-1
D: TRBD1

CDR3: CASSQGSFQGGLAGVTDTQYF
DNA: TGCGCCAGCAGTCAAGGTAGTTTCCAAGGGGGACTAGCGGGAGTTACAGATACGCAGTATTTT
J: TRBJ2-3
size: once
V: TRBV23-1
D: TRBD2

CDR3: CASSPTETSGGGGAKNIQYF
DNA: TGCGCCAGCAGCCCAACCGAAACTAGCGGGGGGGGCGGGGCCAAAAACATTCAGTACTTC
J: TRBJ2-4
size: -
V: TRBV4-1
D: TRBD2

CDR3: CASSLSSRGVQNIQYF
DNA: TGTGCCAGCAGTTTATCGAGCAGGGGGGTCCAAAACATTCAGTACTTC
J: TRBJ2-4
size: -
V: TRBV27
D: -